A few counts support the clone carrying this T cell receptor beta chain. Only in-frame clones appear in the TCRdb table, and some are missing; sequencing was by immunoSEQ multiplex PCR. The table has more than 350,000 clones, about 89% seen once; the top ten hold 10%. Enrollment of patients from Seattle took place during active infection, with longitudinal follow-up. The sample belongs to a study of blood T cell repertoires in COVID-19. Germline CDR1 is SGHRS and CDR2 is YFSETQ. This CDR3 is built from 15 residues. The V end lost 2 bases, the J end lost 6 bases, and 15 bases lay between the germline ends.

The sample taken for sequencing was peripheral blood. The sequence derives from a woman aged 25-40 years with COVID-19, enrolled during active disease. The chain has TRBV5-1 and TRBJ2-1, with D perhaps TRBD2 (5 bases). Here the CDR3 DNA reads TGCGCCAGCAGCTTCTCCGGGTCGGAGGTCAATGAGCAGTTCTTC. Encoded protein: CASSFSGSEVNEQFF.